The 32 T cell receptor beta chains reported below all come from one sample, sequenced in a study of cytomegalovirus exposure and HLA in healthy donors. The primer mix had 60 Vbeta and 13 Jbeta primers. Data came from immunoSEQ multiplex PCR; TCRdb stores just in-frame clones and leaves some out. The data hold 100,000 to 150,000 clones, with approximately 80% observed a single time. The sample comprised PBMCs. The receptor set was obtained from a girl aged 2 to 9 in good health and CMV-seronegative.

The chain uses TRBV6-6 and TRBJ1-5; D perhaps matches TRBD1 (6 bases). The CDR3 spans 15 residues. Between the trimmed V and J ends, which lost 5 bases and 0 bases, there was a span of 11 bases. From germline, CDR1 is MNHNY and CDR2 SVGAGI (reference sequence). CDR3 sequence: CASSKNRDSNQPQHF. In DNA, the CDR3 is TGTGCCAGCAGTAAGAACAGGGATAGCAATCAGCCCCAGCATTTT.

This chain connects TRBV5-6 to TRBJ2-2, with TRBD1 as a possible D gene (6 bases). Trimming pared 1 base from V and 5 bases from J, leaving 15 bases between. The CDR3 is 16 amino acids. Germline CDR1 and CDR2: SGHDT and YYEEEE. DNA of the CDR3: TGTGCCAGCAGCTTGTTCCTAGGAAGGGGGACCGGGGAGCTGTTTTTT. This gives the protein CASSLFLGRGTGELFF. The complete variable domain, with remaining parts taken from reference TRBV5-6 and TRBJ2-2, reads DAGVTQSPTHLIKTRGQQVTLRCSPKSGHDTVSWYQQALGQGPQFIFQYYEEEERQRGNFPDRFSGHQFPNYSSELNVNALLLGDSALYLCASSLFLGRGTGELFFGEGSRLTVL.

The chain is built from TRBV28 and TRBJ2-2; TRBD1 matches 9 bases. The trim removed 5 bases at V and 6 bases at J, leaving 7 bases unmatched. Germline loops: CDR1 MDHEN, CDR2 SYDVKM. This CDR3 contains 15 residues. CDR3 DNA sequence: TGTGCCAGCAGTGGCGCCGGGACAGGGTCCGGGGAGCTGTTTTTT. Translation: CASSGAGTGSGELFF. The whole variable domain, remainder taken from reference TRBV28 and TRBJ2-2, is DVKVTQSSRYLVKRTGEKVFLECVQDMDHENMFWYRQDPGLGLRLIYFSYDVKMKEKGDIPEGYSVSREKKERFSLILESASTNQTSMYLCASSGAGTGSGELFFGEGSRLTVL.

This clone showed up just once. This chain links TRBV28 with TRBJ2-2, with no clear D. V gave up 3 bases and J gave up 9 bases, with 17 bases separating them. The germline V gene has CDR1 MDHEN and CDR2 SYDVKM. The CDR3 is made up of 15 amino acids. CDR3 nucleotide sequence: TGTGCCAGCAGTTTTCCCGGGTACACCGAGAGGGAGCTGTTTTTT. Its translation: CASSFPGYTERELFF.

The chain has TRBV19 and TRBJ1-1; D ambiguous. Trimming took off 7 bases at V and 11 bases at J, with 20 bases between the two ends. The CDR3 is 13 amino acids. Germline loops: CDR1 LNHDA, CDR2 SQIVND (reference sequence). The DNA of the CDR3 is TGTGCCAGTACCCCAAAGCCTGTTTCCGGGGCTTTCTTT. Translation gives CASTPKPVSGAFF.

The chain carries TRBV9 and TRBJ1-1; no clear D gene. The ends were cut back, 3 bases at V and 5 bases at J, with 14 bases in the middle. CDR1 SGDLS and CDR2 YYNGEE come from the germline V gene. This CDR3 is built from 14 residues. CDR3 amino acids: CASSAVGRRTEAFF. For the CDR3, the DNA is TGTGCCAGCAGCGCTGTCGGGAGGAGAACTGAAGCTTTCTTT.

The J gene is TRBJ2-1, the V gene TRBV2; a possible D gene is TRBD2 (6 bases). The V and J ends lost 8 bases and 5 bases respectively, with 28 bases between them. CDR3 length: 18 residues. The germline CDR1 and CDR2 sequences are SNHLY and FYNNEI. The CDR3 nucleotides are TGTGCCAGCGGCATTGGACGATTGCGGGGTGCCTTTGACAATGAGCAGTTCTTC. This codes for CASGIGRLRGAFDNEQFF.

The genes are TRBV4-3 and TRBJ1-2; 9 nucleotides agree with TRBD1. There are 17 residues in the CDR3. V was pared by 1 base and J by 4 bases, with 10 bases of the junction left unmatched. CDR1 is LGHNA and CDR2 is YSLEER in the germline V gene. The CDR3 DNA follows: TGCGCCAGCAGCCAAGCATTCCGGGACAGGGCCCCCTATGGCTACACCTTC. Protein product: CASSQAFRDRAPYGYTF.

This clone was seen a handful of times. The rearrangement joins TRBV6-1 to TRBJ1-1, with D perhaps TRBD1 (5 bases). CDR3 length: 13 residues. With 2 bases removed from V and 4 bases from J, the gap between germline ends came to 8 bases. From germline, CDR1 is MNHNS and CDR2 SASEGT. CDR3 sequence: CASSERQGTEAFF. The CDR3 bases are TGTGCCAGCAGTGAAAGGCAGGGCACTGAAGCTTTCTTT.

The J gene is TRBJ2-1, the V gene TRBV5-6, with TRBD2 matching 10 bases. V was clipped by 2 bases and J by 5 bases; unmatched bases: 4. Germline assignment: CDR1 SGHDT and CDR2 YYEEEE. This CDR3 region has 15 residues. The CDR3 DNA reads as TGTGCCAGCAGCTTCGGACTAGCGGTAAACAATGAGCAGTTCTTC. Protein sequence: CASSFGLAVNNEQFF.

The rearrangement links TRBV7-6 to TRBJ1-5, with TRBD1 as a possible D gene (5 bases). Germline CDR1 SGHVS, CDR2 FNYEAQ. The CDR3 sequence is 18 residues long. V was cut by 7 bases and J by 1 base, with 23 bases left in between. The CDR3, as DNA: TGTGCCAGCACCCCTAGTGCTTTCTCGGGGGGAAGCAATCAGCCCCAGCATTTT. Translated, it gives CASTPSAFSGGSNQPQHF.

The rearrangement joins TRBV7-3 to TRBJ2-2, with D possibly TRBD1 on 5 matching bases. Per germline, CDR1 SGHTA and CDR2 FQGTGA. CDR3 length: 15 amino acids. V shed 0 bases and J shed 1 base, with 6 bases lying between them. CDR3: CASSLTGQNTGELFF. The DNA for the CDR3 is TGTGCCAGCAGCTTAACTGGACAGAACACCGGGGAGCTGTTTTTT. The complete variable domain, with remaining parts taken from reference TRBV7-3 and TRBJ2-2, reads GAGVSQTPSNKVTEKGKYVELRCDPISGHTALYWYRQSLGQGPEFLIYFQGTGAADDSGLPNDRFFAVRPEGSVSTLKIQRTERGDSAVYLCASSLTGQNTGELFFGEGSRLTVL.

The chain has TRBV5-1 and TRBJ1-1; 7 bases line up with TRBD1. Germline V gene data show CDR1 as SGHRS and CDR2 as YFSETQ. The CDR3 has 13 residues. V trimming: 3 bases; J trimming: 7 bases; junction bases outside the gene matches: 6. CDR3 in amino acids: CASSSGTAYEAFF. In DNA form, the CDR3 reads TGCGCCAGCAGCTCGGGGACAGCTTATGAAGCTTTCTTT.

The J gene is TRBJ2-3, the V gene TRBV5-1; 8 bases are shared with TRBD1. The CDR3 contains 16 residues. V was pared by 6 bases and J by 0 bases, with 9 bases of the junction left unmatched. Germline-derived CDR1 and CDR2 are SGHRS and YFSETQ. CDR3 DNA: TGCGCCAGCAACATAGGACAGGGATCTAGCACAGATACGCAGTATTTT. Translating gives CASNIGQGSSTDTQYF.

The chain couples TRBV2 to TRBJ2-7; 15 bases are shared with TRBD2. The CDR3 spans 15 residues. The J segment lost 6 bases and the V segment lost 6 bases, leaving 6 bases of the junction unmatched. Germline V gene sequence: CDR1 SNHLY, CDR2 FYNNEI. The CDR3 nucleotides are TGTGCCAGCAGAAACCGGACTAGCGGGGGGGGCGAGCAGTACTTC. Residues: CASRNRTSGGGEQYF.

The chain joins TRBV4-1 to TRBJ2-1, with D unclear. The CDR3 length is 16 residues. The germline V gene encodes CDR1 MGHRA and CDR2 YSYEKL. The V end lost 2 bases, the J end lost 0 bases, and 11 bases lay between the germline ends. The CDR3 here is CASSQNPKSSYNEQFF. The CDR3 DNA reads TGCGCCAGCAGCCAAAATCCTAAAAGCTCCTACAATGAGCAGTTCTTC.

The chain employs TRBV6-5 and TRBJ2-3; tentatively, D is TRBD1 (7 bases). The germline V gene encodes CDR1 MNHEY and CDR2 SVGAGI. The germline V and J ends were trimmed by 2 bases and 6 bases, with 12 bases remaining between them. The length of the CDR3 is 14 residues. The CDR3 DNA is TGTGCCAGCAGTTACGTGCAGGGGGGTGATACGCAGTATTTT. It is translated as CASSYVQGGDTQYF.

V gene TRBV27 combines with J gene TRBJ1-6, with unresolved D. V was clipped by 5 bases and J by 7 bases, with 18 bases between them. The CDR3 is 16 amino acids. The germline gives CDR1 MNHEY, CDR2 SMNVEV (reference sequence). The CDR3 nucleotides are TGTGCCAGCAGTCATCATCCCGGAGGGCAAAATTCACCCCTCCACTTT. Protein sequence: CASSHHPGGQNSPLHF.

The chain has TRBV15 and TRBJ2-5; TRBD2 is a possible D gene (5 bases). This CDR3 has 14 amino acids. Trimming shortened V by 1 base and J by 2 bases, and 8 bases separated the two germline ends. Germline assignment: CDR1 LNHNV and CDR2 YYDKDF (reference sequence). The CDR3 bases are TGTGCCACCAGCAGAGGGCCGGGGCAAGAGACCCAGTACTTC. Its translation is CATSRGPGQETQYF. Supplemented by reference TRBV15 and TRBJ2-5, the full variable domain reads DAMVIQNPRYQVTQFGKPVTLSCSQTLNHNVMYWYQQKSSQAPKLLFHYYDKDFNNEADTPDNFQSRRPNTSFCFLDIRSPGLGDTAMYLCATSRGPGQETQYFGPGTRLLVL.

J is TRBJ2-5 and V is TRBV9, with D possibly matching TRBD2 (6 bases). The V gene's germline CDR1 is SGDLS and CDR2 YYNGEE. The V end was cut by 0 bases, the J end by 3 bases, with 18 bases between. The CDR3 runs to 17 residues. The CDR3 sequence: CASSVAHGTLGKETQYF. The DNA of the CDR3 is TGTGCCAGCAGCGTAGCTCACGGGACTTTGGGGAAAGAGACCCAGTACTTC.

The rearrangement uses TRBV7-2 and TRBJ2-6; D is uncertain. V was trimmed by 4 bases and J by 2 bases, leaving 9 bases between them. Germline V gene sequence: CDR1 SGHTA, CDR2 FQGNSA. The length of the CDR3 is 15 residues. The CDR3 nucleotides are TGTGCCAGCAGCTATAGAGTTACTGGGGCCAACGTCCTGACTTTC. As protein: CASSYRVTGANVLTF.

The rearrangement links TRBV11-1 to TRBJ2-1; 8 bases fit TRBD2. The V segment lost 4 bases and the J segment 4 bases; nucleotides outside the gene matches: 9. The CDR3 is made up of 16 amino acids. Germline CDR1 and CDR2: SGHAT and FQDESV (reference sequence). CDR3 loop: CASSSETGTRYNEQFF. The CDR3 DNA reads as TGTGCCAGCAGCTCTGAAACCGGGACTAGGTACAATGAGCAGTTCTTC.

This chain joins TRBV5-1 and TRBJ1-6, with D possibly matching TRBD1 (5 bases). The CDR3 is made up of 15 amino acids. Germline loops: CDR1 SGHRS, CDR2 YFSETQ. With 0 bases removed from V and 7 bases from J, the gap between germline ends came to 11 bases. In DNA, the CDR3 is TGCGCCAGCAGCTTGGACCAGGGTAGGAATTCACCCCTCCACTTT. This codes for CASSLDQGRNSPLHF.

The chain uses TRBV5-1 and TRBJ1-2; 8 bases match TRBD1. The CDR3 has 14 residues. The V gene end was trimmed by 3 bases and the J gene end by 2 bases; junction bases not matched to a gene: 3. Germline-derived CDR1 and CDR2 are SGHRS and YFSETQ. The DNA of the CDR3 is TGCGCCAGCAGCTCGGGACAGGCGAACTATGGCTACACCTTC. Its translation is CASSSGQANYGYTF.

This clone was counted between two and nine times. One end of the junction fails to match germline, which may point to a read error. The chain joins TRBV7-9 to TRBJ2-5; the D is unclear. The end of the DNA aligns better with TRBJ2-7, so the J call may be wrong. This CDR3 comprises 11 residues. Per germline, CDR1 SEHNR and CDR2 FQNEAQ (reference sequence). CDR3: CASSFSCEQYF. CDR3 coding DNA: TGTGCCAGCAGCTTCTCCTGCGAGCAGTACTTC.

The V and J genes are TRBV12-5 and TRBJ2-2; 8 bases line up with TRBD1. CDR3 length: 16 amino acids. Germline V gene sequence: CDR1 LGHNT, CDR2 FRNRAP. V lost 6 bases to trimming and J lost 5 bases; unmatched junction nucleotides: 11. CDR3 in DNA: TGTGCTAGTGGCCCCGCTTTGACAGGGGATACCGGGGAGCTGTTTTTT. Protein product: CASGPALTGDTGELFF.

This clone was seen a single time. This sequence joins TRBV15 and TRBJ1-1; tentative D call: TRBD1 (5 bases). V lost 0 bases, J lost 12 bases, and 14 bases lay in between. Per germline, CDR1 LNHNV and CDR2 YYDKDF (reference sequence). This CDR3 spans 13 amino acids. As DNA, the CDR3 is TGTGCCACCAGCAGAGACCTGGGCAGGGTAACTTTCTTT. It specifies CATSRDLGRVTFF.

V gene TRBV25-1 combines with J gene TRBJ2-5; D possibly corresponds to TRBD1 (5 bases). The tail of the sequence fits TRBJ2-7 better, so the J call may be wrong. CDR1 and CDR2 (germline): MGHDK, SYGVNS. The CDR3 spans 11 residues. The CDR3 DNA sequence: TGTGCCAGCAGTGGACAGAACGAGCAGTACTTC. Translating gives CASSGQNEQYF.

The V and J genes are TRBV28 and TRBJ2-6; 10 bases are a match to TRBD1. Germline values: CDR1 MDHEN, CDR2 SYDVKM. Germline trimming cut 10 bases from V and 1 base from J; bases unmatched to any gene: 7. The CDR3 runs to 16 residues. The CDR3 region has the DNA TGTGCCACCCTTAGACAGGGGGCATCTGGGGCCAACGTCCTGACTTTC. The encoded protein is CATLRQGASGANVLTF.

The chain is built from TRBV5-4 and TRBJ2-5; D call uncertain. Trimming pared 0 bases from V and 5 bases from J, leaving 8 bases between. Germline-derived CDR1 and CDR2 are SGHNT and YYREEE (reference sequence). There are 13 residues in the CDR3. CDR3 nucleotide sequence: TGTGCCAGCAGCTTGGGATTGAGGGAGACCCAGTACTTC. This gives the protein CASSLGLRETQYF.

The chain combines TRBV4-1 with TRBJ2-1; 9 nucleotides line up with TRBD2. V lost 1 base and J lost 3; bases outside the gene matches: 1. CDR1 is MGHRA and CDR2 is YSYEKL in the germline V gene. The CDR3 runs 15 residues. The CDR3 loop reads CASSQASGDYNEQFF. The CDR3 coding sequence is TGCGCCAGCAGCCAAGCTAGCGGGGACTACAATGAGCAGTTCTTC.

This sequence joins TRBV14 and TRBJ1-1, with 7 bases matching TRBD1. This CDR3 is 13 amino acids long. Germline loops: CDR1 SGHDN, CDR2 FVKESK. V lost 1 base to trimming and J lost 8 bases; unmatched junction nucleotides: 4. The CDR3 DNA sequence: TGTGCCAGCAGCCAAGGGTTGGACAGGGAAGCTTTCTTT. Translated, it gives CASSQGLDREAFF.